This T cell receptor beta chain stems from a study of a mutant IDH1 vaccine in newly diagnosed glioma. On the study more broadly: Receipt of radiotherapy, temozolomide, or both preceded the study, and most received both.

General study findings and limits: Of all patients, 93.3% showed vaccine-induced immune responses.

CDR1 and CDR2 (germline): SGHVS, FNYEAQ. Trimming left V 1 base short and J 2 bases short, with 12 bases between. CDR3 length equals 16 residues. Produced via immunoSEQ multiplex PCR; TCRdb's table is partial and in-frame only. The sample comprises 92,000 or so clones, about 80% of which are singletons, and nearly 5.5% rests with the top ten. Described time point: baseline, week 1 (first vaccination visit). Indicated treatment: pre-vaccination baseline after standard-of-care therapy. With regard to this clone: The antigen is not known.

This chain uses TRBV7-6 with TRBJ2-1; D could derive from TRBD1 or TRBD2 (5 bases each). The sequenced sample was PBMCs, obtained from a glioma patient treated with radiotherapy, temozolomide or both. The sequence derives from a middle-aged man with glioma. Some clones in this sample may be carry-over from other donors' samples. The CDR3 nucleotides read TGTGCCAGCAGCTTAGGTCCGGGACGAACCTACAATGAGCAGTTCTTC. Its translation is CASSLGPGRTYNEQFF.